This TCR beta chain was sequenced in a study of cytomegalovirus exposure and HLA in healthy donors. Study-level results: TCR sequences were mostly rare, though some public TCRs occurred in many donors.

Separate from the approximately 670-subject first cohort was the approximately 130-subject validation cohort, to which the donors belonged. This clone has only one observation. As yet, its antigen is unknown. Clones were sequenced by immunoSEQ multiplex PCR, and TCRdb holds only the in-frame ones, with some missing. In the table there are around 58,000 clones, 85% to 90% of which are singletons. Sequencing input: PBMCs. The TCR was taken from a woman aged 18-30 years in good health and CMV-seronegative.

Written as DNA, the CDR3 is TGTGCCAACAGCTTTACTAGCGGGGGGACAGATACGCAGTATTTT. This codes for CANSFTSGGTDTQYF. The chain uses TRBV27 and TRBJ2-3; 12 positions match TRBD2. The trim removed 10 bases at V and 3 bases at J, leaving 8 bases unmatched. From germline, CDR1 is MNHEY and CDR2 SMNVEV (reference sequence). This CDR3 has 15 amino acids.